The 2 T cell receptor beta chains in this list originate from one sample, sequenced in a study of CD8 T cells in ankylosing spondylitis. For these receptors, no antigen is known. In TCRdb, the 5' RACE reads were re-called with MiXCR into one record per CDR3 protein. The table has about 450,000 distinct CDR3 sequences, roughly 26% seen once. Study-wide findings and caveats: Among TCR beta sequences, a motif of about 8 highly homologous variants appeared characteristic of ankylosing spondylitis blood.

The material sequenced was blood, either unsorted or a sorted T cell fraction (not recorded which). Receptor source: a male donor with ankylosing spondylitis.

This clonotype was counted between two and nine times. CDR3 region: CASSPGTGGGYEQYV. DNA of the CDR3: TGCGCCAGCAGCCCGGGGACAGGGGGAGGCTACGAGCAGTACGTC. The rearrangement links TRBV5-1 to TRBJ2-7, with TRBD1 matching over 11 bases. Germline CDR1 and CDR2: SGHRS and YFSETQ. The V segment lost 4 bases and the J segment 3 bases; nucleotides outside the gene matches: 6. The CDR3 has 15 amino acids.

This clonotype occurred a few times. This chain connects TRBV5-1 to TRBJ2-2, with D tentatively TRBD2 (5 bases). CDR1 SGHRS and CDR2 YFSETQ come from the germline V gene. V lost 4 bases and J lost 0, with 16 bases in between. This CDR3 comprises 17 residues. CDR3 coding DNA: TGCGCCAGCAGCCCCCCGAGAGGGCGCTCGAACACCGGGGAGCTGTTTTTT. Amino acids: CASSPPRGRSNTGELFF.